The 22 T cell receptor beta chains below were found in one sample sequenced in a study of cytomegalovirus exposure and HLA in healthy donors. The study ran its PCR with 60 Vbeta and 13 Jbeta primers. Sequencing used immunoSEQ multiplex PCR; TCRdb keeps in-frame clones, though not all of them. Here the sample spans approximately 110,000 clones, roughly 69% being singletons. Sequenced sample: PBMCs. Receptor source: a woman aged 35 to 49 in good health and CMV-seropositive.

The rearrangement links TRBV2 to TRBJ2-2, with D possibly TRBD1 on 6 matching bases. Trimming took 5 bases from V and 0 from J, leaving 13 bases between them. This CDR3 contains 16 residues. Germline CDR1 is SNHLY and CDR2 is FYNNEI. The CDR3 DNA follows: TGTGCCAGCAGTCTCCGGGACACAGCGAACACCGGGGAGCTGTTTTTT. It translates to CASSLRDTANTGELFF.

Concerning this clone: This same CDR3 is encoded by further DNA sequences in the sample. This rearrangement joins TRBV4-3 to TRBJ2-1, with TRBD2 identical over 11 bases. The CDR3 contains 15 residues. The V gene end was trimmed by 4 bases and the J gene end by 3 bases; junction bases not matched to a gene: 2. Germline V CDR1 and CDR2: LGHNA, YSLEER. CDR3 DNA sequence: TGCGCCAGCAGCCTCGGACTAGCGGGCTACAATGAGCAGTTCTTC. Amino acid sequence: CASSLGLAGYNEQFF.

The rearrangement joins TRBV5-1 to TRBJ1-5; tentative D call: TRBD1 (6 bases). The V end was cut by 4 bases, the J end by 4 bases, with 12 bases between. The CDR3 is 14 amino acids. From germline, CDR1 is SGHRS and CDR2 YFSETQ. DNA for the CDR3: TGCGCCAGCAGCCATAGGGGGAAGAATCAGCCCCAGCATTTT. Protein: CASSHRGKNQPQHF. Full variable domain (rest looked up from reference TRBV5-1 and TRBJ1-5): KAGVTQTPRYLIKTRGQQVTLSCSPISGHRSVSWYQQTPGQGLQFLFEYFSETQRNKGNFPGRFSGRQFSNSRSEMNVSTLELGDSALYLCASSHRGKNQPQHFGDGTRLSIL.

J is TRBJ1-5 and V is TRBV10-3; weak D call: TRBD1 (6 bases). The V end was cut by 6 bases, the J end by 3 bases, with 9 bases between. The germline V gene encodes CDR1 ENHRY and CDR2 SYGVKD. The CDR3 has 13 amino acids. The CDR3 nucleotides are TGTGCCATCAGGGGACAAGTCAATCAGCCCCAGCATTTT. This codes for CAIRGQVNQPQHF.

The rearrangement links TRBV7-6 to TRBJ2-2; possible D gene TRBD1, 5 bases. V lost 3 bases to trimming and J lost 0 bases, with 11 bases between them. The germline V gene has CDR1 SGHVS and CDR2 FNYEAQ. This CDR3 region has 16 residues. CDR3 amino acids: CASSLSQGTNTGELFF. CDR3 in DNA: TGTGCCAGCAGCTTGTCGCAGGGAACGAACACCGGGGAGCTGTTTTTT.

This chain joins TRBV5-4 and TRBJ2-3; a weak D match, TRBD1 (5 bases). This CDR3 has 15 residues. The germline V gene encodes CDR1 SGHNT and CDR2 YYREEE (reference sequence). V was pared by 1 base and J by 2 bases, with 11 bases between. This CDR3 is CASSLRQGNTDTQYF. CDR3 DNA sequence: TGTGCCAGCAGCTTGAGGCAGGGTAACACAGATACGCAGTATTTT.

V is TRBV6-1 and J is TRBJ2-5, with a tentative D call TRBD1 (6 bases). The tail of the sequence fits TRBJ2-7 better, so the J call may be wrong. Germline-derived CDR1 and CDR2 are MNHNS and SASEGT. The length of the CDR3 is 14 residues. The CDR3 bases are TGTGCCAGCAGGGAGACAGGTACCTCCTACGAGCAGTACTTC. This translates into CASRETGTSYEQYF.

The V call is TRBV7-9, the J call TRBJ1-6, with TRBD1 identical over 9 bases. Germline CDR1 and CDR2: SEHNR and FQNEAQ (reference sequence). Trimming at V came to 2 bases and at J to 10 bases, leaving 9 bases not matched to a gene. The CDR3 has 16 amino acids. The chain's CDR3 is CASSLSTGQGFSPLHF. The CDR3, as DNA: TGTGCCAGCAGCTTAAGTACCGGACAGGGGTTCTCACCCCTCCACTTT.

The V call is TRBV5-1, the J call TRBJ1-1, with 7 bases identical to TRBD1. There are 15 residues in the CDR3. V dropped 4 bases and J dropped 3; count of bases not matched to a gene: 9. Germline V gives CDR1 SGHRS, CDR2 YFSETQ. The CDR3 sequence is CASSLMTGKDTEAFF. The DNA of the CDR3 is TGCGCCAGCAGCCTGATGACAGGGAAAGACACTGAAGCTTTCTTT. Supplemented by reference TRBV5-1 and TRBJ1-1, the full variable domain reads KAGVTQTPRYLIKTRGQQVTLSCSPISGHRSVSWYQQTPGQGLQFLFEYFSETQRNKGNFPGRFSGRQFSNSRSEMNVSTLELGDSALYLCASSLMTGKDTEAFFGQGTRLTVV.

J is TRBJ2-5 and V is TRBV29-1, with D possibly TRBD2 on 6 matching bases. The germline V gene has CDR1 SQVTM and CDR2 ANQGSEA. V was cut by 2 bases and J by 2 bases, with 9 bases left in between. This CDR3 comprises 13 residues. The CDR3 here is CSVEMGGQETQYF. DNA for the CDR3: TGCAGCGTTGAAATGGGGGGTCAAGAGACCCAGTACTTC.

CDR3 nucleotide sequence: TGCACCAGCAGCCATAAGACTAGCGACGATGAGCAGTTCTTC. Translating gives CTSSHKTSDDEQFF. The V call is TRBV1, the J call TRBJ2-1; the DNA was not compared with TRBD2, the D call given in the table. TRBV1 is a recognized pseudogene. The CDR3 length is 14 residues.

The CDR3 nucleotides read TGTGCCAGCAGCTTAGAATTTCGGGACAGGGGGCGCAATTCACCCCTCCACTTT. This sequence encodes CASSLEFRDRGRNSPLHF. This chain links TRBV7-2 with TRBJ1-6; the match to TRBD1 covers 12 bases. The germline V gene encodes CDR1 SGHTA and CDR2 FQGNSA. The V and J ends lost 1 base and 7 bases, in that order; junction bases with no gene match: 8. The length of the CDR3 is 18 residues.

The chain employs TRBV9 and TRBJ2-1, with 10 bases lining up with TRBD2. The CDR3 is 15 residues long. Germline-derived CDR1 and CDR2 are SGDLS and YYNGEE. V was clipped by 0 bases and J by 10 bases; unmatched bases: 7. For the CDR3, the DNA is TGTGCCAGCAGCGTAGGCAGCGGGGGGGCCGTCGAGCAGTTCTTC. It encodes CASSVGSGGAVEQFF.

The chain links TRBV7-9 to TRBJ1-2, with D possibly being TRBD1 (5 bases). Germline V gives CDR1 SEHNR, CDR2 FQNEAQ (reference sequence). V shed 3 bases and J shed 8 bases, with 10 bases lying between them. CDR3 size: 12 residues. CDR3 sequence: CASSLVGGGYTF. CDR3 bases: TGTGCCAGCAGCTTGGTCGGGGGGGGCTACACCTTC. The full variable domain, with the rest looked up from reference TRBV7-9 and TRBJ1-2, is DTGVSQNPRHKITKRGQNVTFRCDPISEHNRLYWYRQTLGQGPEFLTYFQNEAQLEKSRLLSDRFSAERPKGSFSTLEIQRTEQGDSAMYLCASSLVGGGYTFGSGTRLTVV.

The chain couples TRBV7-9 to TRBJ2-2; no firm D call. Germline loops: CDR1 SEHNR, CDR2 FQNEAQ (reference sequence). The CDR3 spans 11 residues. Trimming cost V 8 bases and J 4 bases, with 5 bases left between them. CDR3 loop: CASQRTGELFF. Here the CDR3 DNA reads TGTGCCAGCCAGCGCACCGGGGAGCTGTTTTTT.

J is TRBJ2-7 and V is TRBV4-2, with a tentative D call TRBD1 (6 bases). There are 15 residues in the CDR3. Deletions cut 6 bases from V and 2 bases from J, with 17 bases between. Germline V CDR1 and CDR2: LGHNA, YNFKEQ. For the CDR3, the DNA is TGTGCCAGCAGTGGCTCCCCAGGGGTGGCCTACGAGCAGTACTTC. The encoded protein is CASSGSPGVAYEQYF.

This clone was counted a single time. The CDR3: CASSALSYEQFF. The CDR3 DNA follows: TGTGCCAGCAGCGCCCTCTCGTATGAGCAGTTCTTC. V gene TRBV9 combines with J gene TRBJ2-1, with D unresolved. Germline V gene data show CDR1 as SGDLS and CDR2 as YYNGEE. The CDR3 is 12 amino acids. The V and J ends lost 3 bases and 8 bases respectively, with 9 bases between them.

This clone has a handful of counts. The chain employs TRBV7-9 and TRBJ2-7; perhaps TRBD1 as D (6 bases). Trimming removed 6 bases at V and 1 base at J, with 16 bases between. Germline V gene sequence: CDR1 SEHNR, CDR2 FQNEAQ (reference sequence). The CDR3 loop spans 15 amino acids. CDR3 region: CASRRSRDISYEQYF. The CDR3 DNA sequence: TGTGCCAGCAGGCGAAGCCGGGACATTTCCTACGAGCAGTACTTC.

As regards this clone: In the same sample, other DNA sequences code for this CDR3. V gene TRBV7-2 combines with J gene TRBJ2-5, with D perhaps matching TRBD2 (5 bases). The CDR3 totals 13 residues. The V gene's germline CDR1 is SGHTA and CDR2 FQGNSA. The V end lost 5 bases, the J end lost 2 bases, and 9 bases lay between the germline ends. The CDR3 region has the DNA TGTGCCAGCAGCCGGGGATTACAAGAGACCCAGTACTTC. It codes for CASSRGLQETQYF.

This clone occurred once. The chain has TRBV11-3 and TRBJ2-5; 9 nucleotides align to TRBD1. J lost 0 bases, V lost 1 base, and 0 bases had no gene match. This CDR3 is built from 15 residues. Germline V lookup: CDR1 SGHNT, CDR2 YENEEA. CDR3 in amino acids: CASSLGDRDQETQYF. CDR3 DNA sequence: TGTGCCAGCAGCTTAGGGGACAGGGACCAAGAGACCCAGTACTTC. Filled out from reference TRBV11-3 and TRBJ2-5, the complete variable domain reads EAGVVQSPRYKIIEKKQPVAFWCNPISGHNTLYWYLQNLGQGPELLIRYENEEAVDDSQLPKDRFSAERLKGVDSTLKIQPAELGDSAVYLCASSLGDRDQETQYFGPGTRLLVL.

This clone was seen only once. This chain links TRBV19 with TRBJ2-3; D uncertain. The V gene lost 2 bases and the J gene lost 4 bases, with 4 bases spanning the gap. The CDR3 runs 12 residues. Germline V gene lookup returns CDR1 LNHDA and CDR2 SQIVND (reference sequence). In nucleotides, the CDR3 is TGTGCCAGTAGTATACCCGCAGATACGCAGTATTTT. Its translation: CASSIPADTQYF.

This rearrangement joins TRBV29-1 to TRBJ2-5; TRBD1 matches at 10 bases. The V gene end was trimmed by 7 bases and the J gene end by 5 bases; junction bases not matched to a gene: 13. The CDR3 extends over 15 amino acids. Looked up from germline, CDR1 is SQVTM and CDR2 is ANQGSEA. CDR3 sequence (DNA): TGCAGCGCCCCTCATCCGGGACAGGGGACGGAGACCCAGTACTTC. Translated: CSAPHPGQGTETQYF.